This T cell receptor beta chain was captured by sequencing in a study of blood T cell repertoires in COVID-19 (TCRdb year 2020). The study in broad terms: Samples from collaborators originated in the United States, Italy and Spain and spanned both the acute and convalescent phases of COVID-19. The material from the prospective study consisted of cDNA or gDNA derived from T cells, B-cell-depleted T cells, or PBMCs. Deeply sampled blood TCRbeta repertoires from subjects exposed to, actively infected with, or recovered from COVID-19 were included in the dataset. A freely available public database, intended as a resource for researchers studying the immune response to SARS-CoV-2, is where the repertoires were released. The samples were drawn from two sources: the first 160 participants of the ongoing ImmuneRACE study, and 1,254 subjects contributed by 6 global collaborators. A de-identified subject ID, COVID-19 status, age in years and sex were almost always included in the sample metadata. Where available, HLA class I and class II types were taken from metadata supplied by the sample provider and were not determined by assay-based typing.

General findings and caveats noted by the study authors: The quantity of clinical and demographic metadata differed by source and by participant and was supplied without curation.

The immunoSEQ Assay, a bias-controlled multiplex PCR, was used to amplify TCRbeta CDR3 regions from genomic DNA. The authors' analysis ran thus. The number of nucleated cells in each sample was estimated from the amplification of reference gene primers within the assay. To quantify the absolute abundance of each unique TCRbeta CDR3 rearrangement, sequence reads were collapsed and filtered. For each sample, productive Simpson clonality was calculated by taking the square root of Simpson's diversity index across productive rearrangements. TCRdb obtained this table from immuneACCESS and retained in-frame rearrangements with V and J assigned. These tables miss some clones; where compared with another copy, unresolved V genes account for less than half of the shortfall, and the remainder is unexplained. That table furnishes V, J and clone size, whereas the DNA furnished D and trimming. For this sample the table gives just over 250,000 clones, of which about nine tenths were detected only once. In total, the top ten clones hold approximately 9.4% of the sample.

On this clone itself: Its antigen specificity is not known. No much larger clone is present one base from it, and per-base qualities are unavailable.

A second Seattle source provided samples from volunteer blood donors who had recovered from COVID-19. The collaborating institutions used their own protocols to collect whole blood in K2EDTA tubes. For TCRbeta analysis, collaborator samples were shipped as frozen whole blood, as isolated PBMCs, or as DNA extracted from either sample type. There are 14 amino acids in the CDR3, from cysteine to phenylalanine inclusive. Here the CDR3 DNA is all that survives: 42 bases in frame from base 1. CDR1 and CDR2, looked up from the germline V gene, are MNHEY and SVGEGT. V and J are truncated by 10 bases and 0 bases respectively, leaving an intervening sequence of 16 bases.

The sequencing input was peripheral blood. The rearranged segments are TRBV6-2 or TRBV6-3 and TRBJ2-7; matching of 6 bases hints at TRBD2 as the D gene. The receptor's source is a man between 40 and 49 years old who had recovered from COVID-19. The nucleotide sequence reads TGTGCCACCAGCCAAGGACTACGCTCCTACGAGCAGTACTTC. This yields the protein CATSQGLRSYEQYF.